Listed here are 29 T cell receptor beta chains from one sample, sequenced in a study of cytomegalovirus exposure and HLA in healthy donors. In the PCR, 60 Vbeta and 13 Jbeta primers were used. Profiled with immunoSEQ multiplex PCR; TCRdb holds only in-frame clones, not every one. Its table lists 150,000 to 250,000 clones. The sequenced sample was PBMCs. These receptors were obtained from a boy between 10 and 17 years old in good health and CMV-seronegative.

The CDR3 bases are TGTGCCAGCAGCTTGCAGGCGATGAACACTGAAGCTTTCTTT. Translation: CASSLQAMNTEAFF. V and J are TRBV11-2 and TRBJ1-1; the D is unclear. Germline V gene data show CDR1 as SGHAT and CDR2 as FQNNGV. The CDR3 loop spans 14 amino acids. V was pared by 3 bases and J by 0 bases, with 8 bases between.

V gene TRBV10-3 combines with J gene TRBJ2-2, with D perhaps TRBD1 (6 bases). Per germline, CDR1 ENHRY and CDR2 SYGVKD. The CDR3 has 14 amino acids. V was trimmed by 6 bases and J by 6 bases, leaving 14 bases between them. The CDR3 DNA reads as TGTGCCATCAGAGCCGACAGGTTCCCCGGGGAGCTGTTTTTT. It codes for CAIRADRFPGELFF.

The V and J genes are TRBV11-2 and TRBJ1-2, with D unresolved. CDR3 length equals 11 residues. Germline-derived CDR1 and CDR2 are SGHAT and FQNNGV. V was pared by 5 bases and J by 8 bases, with 9 bases between. Written as DNA, the CDR3 is TGTGCCAGCAGCCCACAACACGGCTACACCTTC. It specifies CASSPQHGYTF.

J is TRBJ1-4 and V is TRBV13; tentatively, D is TRBD1 (6 bases). The V end lost 4 bases, the J end lost 11 bases, and 20 bases lay between the germline ends. The CDR3 runs 15 residues. Germline-derived CDR1 and CDR2 are PRHDT and FYEKMQ (reference sequence). The CDR3 sequence: CASSSPSRGAGKLFF. As DNA, the CDR3 is TGTGCCAGCAGCTCCCCGTCCCGGGGGGCTGGGAAACTGTTTTTT.

The chain links TRBV21-1 to TRBJ2-4; no check of the table's D call, TRBD2, against the DNA was made. TRBV21-1 is given as a pseudogene. The CDR3 length is 17 residues. CDR3 loop: CASSKVPRGGAKNIQYF. The CDR3 DNA reads as TGTGCCAGCAGCAAAGTTCCACGGGGGGGGGCCAAAAACATTCAGTACTTC.

The chain combines TRBV4-1 with TRBJ1-1, with 7 bases that match TRBD1. Trimming removed 0 bases from V and 7 bases from J; junction bases left unmatched: 5. Germline values: CDR1 MGHRA, CDR2 YSYEKL. The length of the CDR3 is 14 residues. CDR3: CASSQDRRDSEAFF. CDR3 coding DNA: TGCGCCAGCAGCCAAGACCGCCGGGACAGTGAAGCTTTCTTT.

The rearrangement uses TRBV28 and TRBJ1-4; maybe TRBD1 (6 bases). The V end was cut by 6 bases, the J end by 8 bases, with 16 bases between. Germline lookup yields CDR1 MDHEN and CDR2 SYDVKM. The CDR3 is 14 residues long. DNA for the CDR3: TGTGCCAGCAGACCCACAGGGATAGGGGAAAAACTGTTTTTT. Encoded protein: CASRPTGIGEKLFF.

The V gene is TRBV11-3, the J gene TRBJ2-1; 7 bases are a match to TRBD2. J lost 3 bases, V lost 5 bases, and 7 bases had no gene match. The CDR3 is 15 amino acids. Germline V CDR1 and CDR2: SGHNT, YENEEA. CDR3 nucleotide sequence: TGTGCCAGCAGCCGGGGCGGGGGAATCTACAATGAGCAGTTCTTC. Translation: CASSRGGGIYNEQFF.

The chain combines TRBV2 with TRBJ2-1, with D perhaps TRBD2 (6 bases). In germline, CDR1 is SNHLY, CDR2 FYNNEI. The V gene lost 6 bases and the J gene lost 2 bases, with 14 bases spanning the gap. This CDR3 spans 15 amino acids. The CDR3 coding sequence is TGTGCCAGCAGCCGAGACGGACTACCCTACAATGAGCAGTTCTTC. Its translation is CASSRDGLPYNEQFF. The full variable domain, its missing parts supplied by reference TRBV2 and TRBJ2-1, is EPEVTQTPSHQVTQMGQEVILRCVPISNHLYFYWYRQILGQKVEFLVSFYNNEISEKSEIFDDQFSVERPDGSNFTLKIRSTKLEDSAMYFCASSRDGLPYNEQFFGPGTRLTVL.

J is TRBJ1-1 and V is TRBV5-1; possible D gene TRBD1, 5 bases. The germline V gene has CDR1 SGHRS and CDR2 YFSETQ. V lost 4 bases and J lost 3, with 13 bases in between. The CDR3 is made up of 14 amino acids. The DNA for the CDR3 is TGCGCCAGCAGCCGACTTACACAGGACACTGAAGCTTTCTTT. Its translation is CASSRLTQDTEAFF.

The rearrangement uses TRBV6-1 and TRBJ1-1; no reliable D call. CDR1 is MNHNS, CDR2 SASEGT, per germline. The CDR3 length is 10 residues. Trimming pared 8 bases from V and 2 bases from J, leaving 3 bases between. The CDR3 reads CASSNTEAFF. As DNA, the CDR3 is TGTGCCAGCTCAAACACTGAAGCTTTCTTT.

This sequence joins TRBV6-5 and TRBJ1-6; perhaps TRBD1 as D (6 bases). Trimming cost V 7 bases and J 7 bases, with 17 bases left between them. Germline values: CDR1 MNHEY, CDR2 SVGAGI. The CDR3 is made up of 15 amino acids. The CDR3 bases are TGTGCCAGCACCCCTGATGGACAGAAGAATTCACCCCTCCACTTT. Protein sequence: CASTPDGQKNSPLHF.

The chain has TRBV19 and TRBJ1-4; maybe TRBD1 (6 bases). The V and J ends lost 5 bases and 6 bases respectively, with 19 bases between them. Looked up from germline, CDR1 is LNHDA and CDR2 is SQIVND (reference sequence). The length of the CDR3 is 16 residues. CDR3 nucleotide sequence: TGTGCCAGTAGTCCCAGAACAGGGTTGGGGGATGAAAAACTGTTTTTT. Protein product: CASSPRTGLGDEKLFF.

About this clone: Other DNA sequences in the sample encode the same CDR3. This chain links TRBV19 with TRBJ2-5; 7 bases are shared with TRBD2. V was clipped by 3 bases and J by 4 bases; unmatched bases: 5. This CDR3 comprises 14 residues. Germline V CDR1 and CDR2: LNHDA, SQIVND (reference sequence). The CDR3: CASSIRPGGETQYF. CDR3 nucleotides: TGTGCCAGTAGTATCCGCCCGGGAGGAGAGACCCAGTACTTC.

The chain joins TRBV7-8 to TRBJ1-5; D is perhaps TRBD1 (5 bases). The CDR3 is 15 residues long. Germline CDR1 SGHVS, CDR2 FQNEAQ. V lost 5 bases and J 6 bases, leaving 17 bases between the germline ends. The CDR3: CASSPQGQTGQPQHF. CDR3 DNA: TGTGCCAGCAGCCCCCAGGGCCAAACGGGTCAGCCCCAGCATTTT.

The chain uses TRBV28 and TRBJ1-2; D might be TRBD1 (5 bases). Germline V CDR1 and CDR2: MDHEN, SYDVKM. There are 15 residues in the CDR3. V lost 3 bases and J lost 6, with 17 bases in between. The CDR3 here is CASSFRGLEGNGYTF. The CDR3 nucleotides read TGTGCCAGCAGTTTCCGGGGCCTGGAGGGCAATGGCTACACCTTC.

This rearrangement joins TRBV11-2 to TRBJ2-4, with TRBD1 matching 9 bases. CDR3 length equals 16 residues. The junction had 7 bases not matched to a gene; V was cut back by 4 bases and J by 3 bases. Germline values: CDR1 SGHAT, CDR2 FQNNGV. The CDR3 nucleotides are TGTGCCAGCAGCTCAAACAGGGGGCGGGTCAAAAACATTCAGTACTTC. Its translation is CASSSNRGRVKNIQYF.

About this clone: The germline gene is not matched at one end of the junction; a read error may be the cause. CDR3 amino acids: CVSSPGTGSSYNEQFF. Here the CDR3 DNA reads TGTGTCAGCAGCCCCGGGACAGGCAGCTCCTACAATGAGCAGTTCTTC. This chain connects TRBV13 to TRBJ2-1, with 8 nucleotides matching TRBD1. Per the germline V gene, CDR1 is PRHDT and CDR2 is FYEKMQ (reference sequence). The CDR3 extends over 16 amino acids.

J is TRBJ2-4 and V is TRBV19; no clear D. Trimming shortened V by 3 bases and J by 2 bases, and 11 bases separated the two germline ends. The CDR3 has 15 amino acids. Germline assignment: CDR1 LNHDA and CDR2 SQIVND (reference sequence). The CDR3: CASSISWATKNIQYF. DNA of the CDR3: TGTGCCAGTAGTATCAGTTGGGCGACCAAAAACATTCAGTACTTC.

The chain joins TRBV28 to TRBJ2-3, with 7 bases that match TRBD1. Germline CDR1 MDHEN, CDR2 SYDVKM. CDR3 size: 12 residues. V shed 6 bases, J shed 7 bases, and the junction held 4 bases outside the gene matches. CDR3 sequence reads: CASRQGRNTQYF. In DNA form, the CDR3 reads TGTGCCAGCAGACAGGGGCGTAATACGCAGTATTTT.

The chain employs TRBV7-3 and TRBJ2-2, with D possibly TRBD2 on 6 matching bases. This CDR3 is built from 15 residues. Germline CDR1 reads SGHTA; CDR2 reads FQGTGA. Trimming cost V 5 bases and J 6 bases, with 16 bases left between them. Written as DNA, the CDR3 is TGTGCCAGCAGCCCGAAGGCATGGGGGGCCGGGGAGCTGTTTTTT. Its translation is CASSPKAWGAGELFF.

The genes are TRBV2 and TRBJ2-5, with D uncertain. The J call may be wrong; the DNA end is better matched by TRBJ2-7. Germline CDR1 SNHLY, CDR2 FYNNEI. This CDR3 has 11 residues. The CDR3 DNA is TGTGCCAGCAGTCCCTTCTACGAGCAGTACTTC. Translated, it gives CASSPFYEQYF.

The rearrangement joins TRBV5-6 to TRBJ2-1, with 8 nucleotides matching TRBD2. Trimming removed 4 bases from V and 0 bases from J; junction bases left unmatched: 6. There are 16 residues in the CDR3. In germline, CDR1 is SGHDT, CDR2 YYEEEE. Here the CDR3 DNA reads TGTGCCAGCAGCGGATGGACTAGCAGCTCCTACAATGAGCAGTTCTTC. It codes for CASSGWTSSSYNEQFF.

This chain uses TRBV12-2 with TRBJ2-3; the table's D gene call, TRBD2, was not cross checked with the DNA. TRBV12-2 is annotated as a pseudogene. The CDR3 loop spans 19 amino acids. Here the CDR3 DNA reads TGTGCAAGTCGCTTAGCCGACCCGATCGCGGGGGGCCTCACAGATACGCAGTATTTT. Its translation is CASRLADPIAGGLTDTQYF.

The chain joins TRBV5-1 to TRBJ2-1; D is perhaps TRBD1 (6 bases). The CDR3 has 13 amino acids. CDR1 SGHRS and CDR2 YFSETQ come from the germline V gene. The V end was cut by 3 bases, the J end by 9 bases, with 13 bases between. CDR3 residues: CASSSQEGGEQFF. In DNA form, the CDR3 reads TGCGCCAGCAGCTCCCAGGAAGGGGGTGAGCAGTTCTTC.

The rearrangement uses TRBV30 and TRBJ2-3; D is unresolved. V was clipped by 4 bases and J by 0 bases, with 11 bases between them. The CDR3 loop spans 14 amino acids. Germline lookup yields CDR1 GTSNPN and CDR2 SVGIG (reference sequence). The DNA of the CDR3 is TGTGCCTGGACTAAGACCGGGAGCACAGATACGCAGTATTTT. As protein: CAWTKTGSTDTQYF.

The chain links TRBV7-9 to TRBJ1-1, with a tentative D call TRBD1 (5 bases). V was clipped by 3 bases and J by 4 bases, with 9 bases between them. The germline gives CDR1 SEHNR, CDR2 FQNEAQ (reference sequence). The length of the CDR3 is 13 residues. The CDR3 DNA sequence: TGTGCCAGCAGCTTGACAGCGGGCACTGAAGCTTTCTTT. Its translation: CASSLTAGTEAFF.

V is TRBV5-1 and J is TRBJ1-2; D is undetermined. Germline loops: CDR1 SGHRS, CDR2 YFSETQ. This CDR3 has 12 amino acids. The V end was cut by 5 bases, the J end by 2 bases, with 7 bases between. The CDR3 DNA reads TGCGCCAGCAGGGAGGGAAACTATGGCTACACCTTC. This encodes CASREGNYGYTF.

The chain couples TRBV7-3 to TRBJ2-5; perhaps TRBD1 as D (6 bases). Germline values: CDR1 SGHTA, CDR2 FQGTGA. Trimming left V 6 bases short and J 5 bases short, with 13 bases between. The CDR3 totals 13 residues. The CDR3: CASSPDRRETQYF. For the CDR3, the DNA is TGTGCCAGCAGTCCTGACAGGAGGGAGACCCAGTACTTC.